This entry lists 26 T cell receptor beta chains sequenced from one sample in a study of blood T cell repertoires in COVID-19. Using immunoSEQ multiplex PCR, the repertoire was profiled, and TCRdb retains in-frame clones only, with some absent. The repertoire holds about 670,000 clones, with about nine tenths as singletons. Source material: peripheral blood. All receptors derive from a woman in her late teens or twenties with acute or convalescent COVID-19.

This sequence joins TRBV9 and TRBJ2-5, with 15 bases matching TRBD2. Germline V gene data show CDR1 as SGDLS and CDR2 as YYNGEE. The CDR3 spans 18 residues. Losses at the gene ends were 0 bases for V and 1 base for J; bases not matched to a gene: 4. The CDR3 sequence: CASSVGTSGGGPQETQYF. In nucleotides, the CDR3 is TGTGCCAGCAGCGTAGGGACTAGCGGGGGGGGCCCCCAAGAGACCCAGTACTTC.

V usage is TRBV5-5 and J usage is TRBJ1-2, with D perhaps matching TRBD1 (5 bases). The CDR3 is 15 amino acids. The germline V and J ends were trimmed by 3 bases and 8 bases, with 20 bases remaining between them. Germline CDR1 and CDR2: SGHKS and YYEKEE (reference sequence). This chain's CDR3 is CASSSLKGGEGGYTF. The CDR3 DNA follows: TGTGCCAGCAGCTCCCTCAAGGGAGGGGAGGGAGGCTACACCTTC. The entire variable domain, with the rest obtained from reference TRBV5-5 and TRBJ1-2, is as follows: DAGVTQSPTHLIKTRGQQVTLRCSPISGHKSVSWYQQVLGQGPQFIFQYYEKEERGRGNFPDRFSARQFPNYSSELNVNALLLGDSALYLCASSSLKGGEGGYTFGSGTRLTVV.

The chain combines TRBV19 with TRBJ1-1, with a possible D match to TRBD1 (5 bases). V dropped 2 bases and J dropped 3 bases, with 13 bases sitting between them. Germline CDR1 reads LNHDA; CDR2 reads SQIVND (reference sequence). The CDR3 contains 15 residues. Written as DNA, the CDR3 is TGTGCCAGTAGTATATACTCTGACAGTTACACTGAAGCTTTCTTT. Its translation is CASSIYSDSYTEAFF.

The CDR3 loop reads CASSIVSGSQPQHF. The CDR3 DNA follows: TGTGCCAGTAGTATAGTTTCGGGAAGTCAGCCCCAGCATTTT. The chain joins TRBV19 to TRBJ1-5; D remains unclear. Per germline, CDR1 LNHDA and CDR2 SQIVND (reference sequence). Trimming took 1 base from V and 6 from J, leaving 10 bases between them. The CDR3 has 14 amino acids.

J is TRBJ1-2 and V is TRBV11-2, with a weak D call TRBD1 (6 bases). The germline V gene has CDR1 SGHAT and CDR2 FQNNGV. V lost 4 bases and J lost 7, with 19 bases in between. CDR3 length equals 15 residues. The CDR3 DNA sequence: TGTGCCAGCAGCTCTCTAAGGGGGACATTCTCTGGCTACACCTTC. It is translated as CASSSLRGTFSGYTF.

V and J are TRBV7-3 and TRBJ2-7, with D tentatively TRBD2 (7 bases). Trimming stripped 1 base from V and 6 bases from J, with 16 bases between. The CDR3 is 15 amino acids. Germline loops: CDR1 SGHTA, CDR2 FQGTGA. The CDR3 nucleotides are TGTGCCAGCAGCTTAATTGTCGGGGGGCCAGGCGAGCAGTACTTC. Protein product: CASSLIVGGPGEQYF.

A few counts support this clone. V is TRBV4-1 and J is TRBJ1-6; TRBD1 matches at 7 bases. Germline-derived CDR1 and CDR2 are MGHRA and YSYEKL. The CDR3 extends over 15 amino acids. The trim removed 5 bases at V and 5 bases at J, leaving 6 bases unmatched. CDR3 nucleotide sequence: TGCGCCAGCAGCGAAAGGGACAGTAATAATTCACCCCTCCACTTT. Protein sequence: CASSERDSNNSPLHF.

This clone was picked up one time. The junction does not match germline at one end; this may be a read error. V gene TRBV7-2 combines with J gene TRBJ2-5; 9 bases are a match to TRBD2. Looked up from germline, CDR1 is SGHTA and CDR2 is FQGNSA. The CDR3 consists of 15 residues. Written as DNA, the CDR3 is TGTGCCAGCAGCATAGCGGGGGCGGTTGGAGAGACCCAGTACTTC. Protein product: CASSIAGAVGETQYF.

This rearrangement joins TRBV7-3 to TRBJ1-1; 9 bases align to TRBD1. The CDR3 is made up of 14 amino acids. Germline CDR1 reads SGHTA; CDR2 reads FQGTGA. V shed 4 bases, J shed 5 bases, and the junction held 5 bases outside the gene matches. CDR3 sequence (DNA): TGTGCCAGCAGCTCCACAGGGGGCGGGACTGAAGCTTTCTTT. It is translated as CASSSTGGGTEAFF.

This clone has a handful of counts. The rearrangement joins TRBV9 to TRBJ1-3; D unclear. The CDR3 runs 13 residues. Per the germline V gene, CDR1 is SGDLS and CDR2 is YYNGEE. Trimming shortened V by 1 base and J by 8 bases, and 10 bases separated the two germline ends. For the CDR3, the DNA is TGTGCCAGCAGCGTACGTCCGCAGGACACCATATATTTT. Amino acid sequence: CASSVRPQDTIYF.

The count of this clone is one. V usage is TRBV7-2 and J usage is TRBJ2-3, with 8 bases identical to TRBD2. The CDR3 loop spans 16 amino acids. The germline CDR1 and CDR2 sequences are SGHTA and FQGNSA. J gave up 5 bases and V 5 bases, and 12 bases lay outside the gene matches. The CDR3 DNA reads as TGTGCCAGCAGCCCAGGACGGCGGGGGGCTTTAGATACGCAGTATTTT. This translates into CASSPGRRGALDTQYF.

This chain links TRBV5-4 with TRBJ1-4; 7 nucleotides line up with TRBD1. Losses at the gene ends were 1 base for V and 4 bases for J; bases not matched to a gene: 7. The CDR3 totals 16 residues. CDR1 and CDR2 from the germline V gene are SGHNT and YYREEE (reference sequence). DNA of the CDR3: TGTGCCAGCAGCTTGACTCCGGACAGGAATAATGAAAAACTGTTTTTT. Protein product: CASSLTPDRNNEKLFF.

V usage is TRBV11-2 and J usage is TRBJ1-1; D might be TRBD1 (5 bases). Germline assignment: CDR1 SGHAT and CDR2 FQNNGV. This CDR3 contains 16 residues. Trimming removed 0 bases at V and 0 bases at J, with 11 bases between. The CDR3, as DNA: TGTGCCAGCAGCTTAGAGGGGGGTTACATGAACACTGAAGCTTTCTTT. It translates to CASSLEGGYMNTEAFF.

The chain employs TRBV12-5 and TRBJ1-3; D unresolved. The CDR3 has 18 residues. CDR1 and CDR2 (germline): LGHNT, FRNRAP. V lost 0 bases, J lost 0 bases, and 15 bases lay in between. In DNA form, the CDR3 reads TGTGCTAGTGGTTTGGTCCGGTTCGAGGTGACCTCTGGAAACACCATATATTTT. Its protein is CASGLVRFEVTSGNTIYF. The full variable domain, in which reference TRBV12-5 and TRBJ1-3 provide the parts outside the CDR3, is DARVTQTPRHKVTEMGQEVTMRCQPILGHNTVFWYRQTMMQGLELLAYFRNRAPLDDSGMPKDRFSAEMPDATLATLKIQPSEPRDSAVYFCASGLVRFEVTSGNTIYFGEGSWLTVV.

The rearrangement joins TRBV24-1 to TRBJ1-2; TRBD1 agrees at 7 bases. This CDR3 is built from 14 residues. Germline V gene lookup returns CDR1 KGHDR and CDR2 SFDVKD. V was pared by 4 bases and J by 4 bases, with 5 bases of the junction left unmatched. The CDR3 reads CATSDGGGVYGYTF. The DNA of the CDR3 is TGTGCCACCAGTGACGGAGGGGGCGTCTATGGCTACACCTTC.

This chain links TRBV2 with TRBJ2-5; 7 positions match TRBD1. Germline trimming cut 9 bases from V and 9 bases from J; bases unmatched to any gene: 7. Germline lookup yields CDR1 SNHLY and CDR2 FYNNEI. CDR3 length equals 11 residues. CDR3 DNA: TGTGCCAGATACGACAGGGCGGCCCAGTACTTC. Protein product: CARYDRAAQYF.

This chain joins TRBV7-2 and TRBJ1-2, with TRBD1 matching 9 bases. From germline, CDR1 is SGHTA and CDR2 FQGNSA. This CDR3 contains 14 residues. V was clipped by 5 bases and J by 8 bases; unmatched bases: 9. CDR3 region: CASSHRDRVAGYTF. The CDR3 nucleotides are TGTGCCAGCAGCCACCGGGACAGGGTGGCGGGCTACACCTTC. Full variable domain (rest looked up from reference TRBV7-2 and TRBJ1-2): GAGVSQSPSNKVTEKGKDVELRCDPISGHTALYWYRQSLGQGLEFLIYFQGNSAPDKSGLPSDRFSAERTGGSVSTLTIQRTQQEDSAVYLCASSHRDRVAGYTFGSGTRLTVV.

The rearrangement joins TRBV5-1 to TRBJ2-7; 10 bases match TRBD1. The CDR3 extends over 15 amino acids. J was trimmed by 5 bases and V by 0 bases; bases with no gene match: 5. Germline CDR1 is SGHRS and CDR2 is YFSETQ. This chain's CDR3 is CASSLAGQGSHEQYF. As DNA, the CDR3 is TGCGCCAGCAGCTTGGCGGGACAGGGGAGCCACGAGCAGTACTTC. The whole variable domain, remainder taken from reference TRBV5-1 and TRBJ2-7, is KAGVTQTPRYLIKTRGQQVTLSCSPISGHRSVSWYQQTPGQGLQFLFEYFSETQRNKGNFPGRFSGRQFSNSRSEMNVSTLELGDSALYLCASSLAGQGSHEQYFGPGTRLTVT.

The rearrangement links TRBV5-4 to TRBJ1-2; 7 positions match TRBD1. CDR1 is SGHNT and CDR2 is YYREEE in the germline V gene (reference sequence). V lost 3 bases, J lost 4 bases, and 9 bases stayed unmatched. The CDR3 consists of 15 residues. The CDR3 sequence is CASSSYRDSPYGYTF. The CDR3 bases are TGTGCCAGCAGCTCTTATCGGGACAGCCCCTATGGCTACACCTTC.

The rearrangement joins TRBV5-1 to TRBJ1-2; no definite D call. The germline V gene has CDR1 SGHRS and CDR2 YFSETQ. The CDR3 length is 14 residues. Trimming removed 4 bases at V and 2 bases at J, with 12 bases between. In nucleotides, the CDR3 is TGCGCCAGCAGCATCACTGACACCAACTATGGCTACACCTTC. Its translation: CASSITDTNYGYTF.

This clone was seen only a few times. Here the CDR3 DNA reads TGTGCCTGGACAGGGGAAAATTCACCCCTCCACTTT. This gives the protein CAWTGENSPLHF. The chain employs TRBV30 and TRBJ1-6; tentative D call: TRBD1 (6 bases). CDR1 GTSNPN and CDR2 SVGIG come from the germline V gene (reference sequence). CDR3 length: 12 amino acids. Trimming stripped 4 bases from V and 7 bases from J, with 8 bases between.

The chain has TRBV12-5 and TRBJ2-1; 10 bases align to TRBD2. V shed 6 bases, J shed 7 bases, and the junction held 15 bases outside the gene matches. This CDR3 region has 17 residues. Germline V CDR1 and CDR2: LGHNT, FRNRAP. The CDR3 nucleotides are TGTGCTAGTGGCCTGCTAGCGGGGGCCCTAGGTGTAAATGAGCAGTTCTTC. Amino acids: CASGLLAGALGVNEQFF.

The genes are TRBV7-3 and TRBJ2-5; perhaps TRBD2 as D (5 bases). Deletions cut 5 bases from V and 1 base from J, with 14 bases between. The CDR3 is made up of 15 amino acids. CDR1 SGHTA and CDR2 FQGTGA come from the germline V gene. Here the CDR3 reads CASSPSRGTQETQYF. CDR3 DNA sequence: TGTGCCAGCAGCCCAAGCCGGGGAACCCAAGAGACCCAGTACTTC. Based on the CDR3 plus reference TRBV7-3 and TRBJ2-5, the full variable domain is GAGVSQTPSNKVTEKGKYVELRCDPISGHTALYWYRQSLGQGPEFLIYFQGTGAADDSGLPNDRFFAVRPEGSVSTLKIQRTERGDSAVYLCASSPSRGTQETQYFGPGTRLLVL.

The V and J genes are TRBV13 and TRBJ2-4; weak D call: TRBD1 (6 bases). There are 14 residues in the CDR3. V lost 2 bases to trimming and J lost 1 base, with 6 bases between them. CDR1 PRHDT and CDR2 FYEKMQ come from the germline V gene (reference sequence). The CDR3 loop is CASSLRGAKNIQYF. The CDR3 nucleotides read TGTGCCAGCAGCTTAAGGGGGGCCAAAAACATTCAGTACTTC. The entire variable domain, with the rest obtained from reference TRBV13 and TRBJ2-4, is as follows: AAGVIQSPRHLIKEKRETATLKCYPIPRHDTVYWYQQGPGQDPQFLISFYEKMQSDKGSIPDRFSAQQFSDYHSELNMSSLELGDSALYFCASSLRGAKNIQYFGAGTRLSVL.

This chain links TRBV5-4 with TRBJ1-2; tentatively, D is TRBD1 (5 bases). Between the trimmed V and J ends, which lost 6 bases and 2 bases, there was a span of 11 bases. From germline, CDR1 is SGHNT and CDR2 YYREEE (reference sequence). The CDR3 totals 13 residues. The CDR3 here is CASTPGGNYGYTF. The CDR3 region has the DNA TGTGCCAGCACCCCGGGGGGGAACTATGGCTACACCTTC.

The CDR3 DNA reads as TGTGCCAGCAGTCGACAGGGATTCACTGAAGCTTTCTTT. This encodes CASSRQGFTEAFF. The genes are TRBV6-5 and TRBJ1-1, with TRBD1 identical over 7 bases. The germline gives CDR1 MNHEY, CDR2 SVGAGI. The ends lost 5 bases at V and 4 bases at J; junction bases unmatched: 4. This CDR3 has 13 residues.